These 28 T cell receptor beta chains were sequenced from one sample in a study of T-cell reconstitution after alpha-beta-depleted transplantation in children. Preparation of the TCRbeta library was carried out with unique molecular identifiers. Via MiXCR, TCRdb re-called the PCR reads, giving one row per CDR3 protein. Seen here are roughly 310,000 distinct CDR3 sequences, more than 20% observed once, and the top ten hold approximately 10%. The starting material was PBMCs, mostly from graft donor cells, obtained 180 days after TCRalphabeta/CD19-depleted stem cell transplant. These receptors all come from a male patient aged 5 to 17 who had a stem cell transplant for acute lymphoblastic leukemia, so the T cells may come from the graft donor.

This clonotype has only a few counts. The chain joins TRBV18 to TRBJ2-3; the D gene is possibly TRBD2 (6 bases). The V gene lost 3 bases and the J gene lost 0 bases, with 7 bases spanning the gap. The CDR3 spans 14 residues. CDR1 and CDR2 from the germline V gene are KGHSH and LQKENI. CDR3 protein: CASSPGLSTDTQYF. Here the CDR3 DNA reads TGTGCCAGCTCACCGGGACTCAGCACAGATACGCAGTATTTT.

This rearrangement joins TRBV3-1 to TRBJ2-7; D is unresolved. The V gene lost 1 base and the J gene lost 8 bases, with 9 bases spanning the gap. The CDR3 has 12 amino acids. Germline V gives CDR1 LGHDT, CDR2 YNNKEL (reference sequence). CDR3 sequence: CASSQGQIKQYF. In DNA, the CDR3 is TGTGCCAGCAGCCAAGGTCAGATAAAGCAGTACTTC.

This clonotype appeared many times. This rearrangement joins TRBV29-1 to TRBJ2-2; D gene unclear. CDR3 length: 13 amino acids. V shed 3 bases and J shed 0 bases, with 5 bases lying between them. CDR1 is SQVTM and CDR2 is ANQGSEA in the germline V gene. The CDR3 spells CSVDRSNTGELFF. DNA for the CDR3: TGCAGCGTTGACCGGTCGAACACCGGGGAGCTGTTTTTT.

This clonotype was picked up a small number of times. The chain recombines TRBV7-7 with TRBJ2-3; TRBD1 or TRBD2 may be the D gene (5 bases each). The CDR3 runs 14 residues. The germline CDR1 and CDR2 sequences are SSHAT and FNYEAQ (reference sequence). Trimming left V 1 base short and J 4 bases short, with 9 bases between. In DNA form, the CDR3 reads TGTGCCAGCAGCTTAGGACGGGGCGCAGATACGCAGTATTTT. It yields the protein CASSLGRGADTQYF.

The rearrangement links TRBV28 to TRBJ1-5; 9 bases are shared with TRBD1. Germline CDR1 and CDR2: MDHEN and SYDVKM. The CDR3 consists of 14 residues. Unmatched junction bases numbered 7, after V lost 6 bases and J lost 7 bases. The CDR3 protein is CASRPGQGGQPQHF. CDR3 coding DNA: TGTGCCAGCAGGCCGGGACAGGGAGGCCAGCCCCAGCATTTT.

This rearrangement joins TRBV5-1 to TRBJ2-7; 8 bases align to TRBD2. Germline assignment: CDR1 SGHRS and CDR2 YFSETQ. CDR3 size: 19 residues. The V segment lost 0 bases and the J segment 1 base; nucleotides outside the gene matches: 15. The CDR3 nucleotides read TGCGCCAGCAGCTTGGTCGGGCGAGGAAGACTAGCGCCGTCCTACGAGCAGTACTTC. Its protein product is CASSLVGRGRLAPSYEQYF.

In this sample, this clonotype turned up a few times. The chain couples TRBV5-1 to TRBJ2-7, with 10 bases that match TRBD1. The CDR3 runs 15 residues. Trimming took 3 bases from V and 7 from J; bases not matched to a gene: 10. Germline V gene lookup returns CDR1 SGHRS and CDR2 YFSETQ. CDR3 sequence reads: CASSSFEGQGNEQYF. CDR3 bases: TGCGCCAGCAGCTCGTTTGAGGGACAGGGGAATGAGCAGTACTTC.

This sequence joins TRBV18 and TRBJ2-7, with 14 bases aligning to TRBD2. V lost 2 bases to trimming and J lost 0 bases; unmatched junction nucleotides: 3. CDR3 length: 17 residues. The V gene's germline CDR1 is KGHSH and CDR2 LQKENI. The CDR3 protein is CASSPRTSGRTSYEQYF. The CDR3, as DNA: TGTGCCAGCTCACCAAGGACTAGCGGGAGGACCTCCTACGAGCAGTACTTC. Drawing the rest from reference TRBV18 and TRBJ2-7, the complete variable domain is NAGVMQNPRHLVRRRGQEARLRCSPMKGHSHVYWYRQLPEEGLKFMVYLQKENIIDESGMPKERFSAEFPKEGPSILRIQQVVRGDSAAYFCASSPRTSGRTSYEQYFGPGTRLTVT.

This clonotype has a handful of counts. The chain has TRBV19 and TRBJ2-2, with 7 nucleotides matching TRBD1. Unmatched junction bases numbered 8, after V lost 6 bases and J lost 4 bases. Germline CDR1 is LNHDA and CDR2 is SQIVND (reference sequence). This CDR3 is built from 15 residues. The chain's CDR3 is CASRTRGQSTGELFF. The CDR3 nucleotides are TGTGCCAGTAGGACCCGGGGACAGTCCACCGGGGAGCTGTTTTTT.

The V gene is TRBV3-1, the J gene TRBJ2-5; no definite D call. The V end was cut by 6 bases, the J end by 1 base, with 9 bases between. Germline values: CDR1 LGHDT, CDR2 YNNKEL (reference sequence). The CDR3 is 13 amino acids. Here the CDR3 DNA reads TGTGCCAGCAGTCGATCCACCCAAGAGACCCAGTACTTC. It codes for CASSRSTQETQYF.

The chain carries TRBV12-3 or TRBV12-4 and TRBJ1-1; 7 nucleotides align to TRBD1. The CDR3 runs to 14 residues. V was pared by 5 bases and J by 1 base, with 4 bases of the junction left unmatched. The DNA for the CDR3 is TGTGCCAGCAGTGATGGGGACAGGAACACTGAAGCTTTCTTT. The encoded protein is CASSDGDRNTEAFF.

The chain couples TRBV7-9 to TRBJ2-1, with D tentatively TRBD1 (5 bases). In germline, CDR1 is SEHNR, CDR2 FQNEAQ (reference sequence). Between the trimmed V and J ends, which lost 0 bases and 5 bases, there was a span of 8 bases. The CDR3 loop spans 14 amino acids. The CDR3 here is CASSLAGAHNEQFF. The CDR3 nucleotides read TGTGCCAGCAGCTTAGCAGGGGCGCACAATGAGCAGTTCTTC.

The chain combines TRBV15 with TRBJ1-6; TRBD1 might be the D (5 bases). Germline-derived CDR1 and CDR2 are LNHNV and YYDKDF (reference sequence). V gave up 0 bases and J gave up 8 bases, with 17 bases separating them. The CDR3 spans 17 residues. This CDR3 reads CATSREGPPRSDSPLHF. The CDR3 bases are TGTGCCACCAGCAGAGAGGGGCCACCCCGGTCGGATTCACCCCTCCACTTT.

This chain links TRBV6-5 with TRBJ2-1, with 11 bases that match TRBD2. Germline values: CDR1 MNHEY, CDR2 SVGAGI. Trimming at V came to 2 bases and at J to 3 bases, leaving 3 bases not matched to a gene. The CDR3 runs 16 residues. In DNA, the CDR3 is TGTGCCAGCAGTTACCTTAGCGGGAGGGACTACAATGAGCAGTTCTTC. Translation: CASSYLSGRDYNEQFF.

The chain combines TRBV9 with TRBJ2-1; D is uncertain. Germline CDR1 and CDR2: SGDLS and YYNGEE. V dropped 0 bases and J dropped 0 bases, with 16 bases sitting between them. This CDR3 contains 18 residues. CDR3 in amino acids: CASSVVAPRRSSYNEQFF. The CDR3 DNA follows: TGTGCCAGCAGCGTAGTAGCCCCCCGGCGGAGCTCCTACAATGAGCAGTTCTTC.

This clonotype was seen a handful of times. The chain carries TRBV20-1 and TRBJ1-5; D possibly corresponds to TRBD1 (6 bases). This CDR3 is built from 13 residues. The V gene's germline CDR1 is DFQATT and CDR2 SNEGSKA (reference sequence). The V end was cut by 3 bases, the J end by 6 bases, with 12 bases between. CDR3 nucleotide sequence: TGCAGTGCTAGGGACAGATCGGGTCAGCCCCAGCATTTT. The encoded protein is CSARDRSGQPQHF.

This clonotype was seen only once. This chain uses TRBV20-1 with TRBJ2-5, with 7 bases matching TRBD1. V lost 4 bases and J lost 2; bases outside the gene matches: 1. The CDR3 is 12 amino acids. Germline V CDR1 and CDR2: DFQATT, SNEGSKA (reference sequence). CDR3 loop: CSATGQQETQYF. The CDR3 DNA sequence: TGCAGTGCTACGGGACAGCAAGAGACCCAGTACTTC.

The V call is TRBV29-1, the J call TRBJ1-2, with D possibly matching TRBD1 (5 bases). V dropped 3 bases and J dropped 6 bases, with 5 bases sitting between them. There are 10 residues in the CDR3. CDR1 SQVTM and CDR2 ANQGSEA come from the germline V gene. The CDR3 nucleotides are TGCAGCGTTGACAGGGATGGCTACACCTTC. This translates into CSVDRDGYTF.

V is TRBV5-1 and J is TRBJ2-5; 11 bases fit TRBD1. V was pared by 4 bases and J by 4 bases, with 6 bases of the junction left unmatched. CDR3 length: 15 amino acids. Germline lookup yields CDR1 SGHRS and CDR2 YFSETQ. The CDR3 region has the DNA TGCGCCAGCAGCACCGGGACAGGGGGGGGAGAGACCCAGTACTTC. This encodes CASSTGTGGGETQYF.

The J gene is TRBJ2-6, the V gene TRBV6-1; D perhaps matches TRBD2 (5 bases). V dropped 6 bases and J dropped 5 bases, with 23 bases sitting between them. Germline CDR1 reads MNHNS; CDR2 reads SASEGT. This CDR3 has 18 residues. The CDR3: CASRPARDRPLRANVLTF. The DNA of the CDR3 is TGTGCCAGCAGACCCGCCCGGGATCGCCCTCTGAGGGCCAACGTCCTGACTTTC.

This clonotype was counted between two and nine times. The CDR3 is CASHGTSNQPQHF. The CDR3 region has the DNA TGTGCCAGCCACGGGACAAGCAATCAGCCCCAGCATTTT. This chain links TRBV10-3 with TRBJ1-5; D is perhaps TRBD1 (6 bases). Germline CDR1 reads ENHRY; CDR2 reads SYGVKD. The ends were cut back, 10 bases at V and 1 base at J, with 11 bases in the middle. CDR3 length equals 13 residues.

The chain combines TRBV3-1 with TRBJ1-1; D remains ambiguous. This CDR3 is 14 amino acids long. CDR1 is LGHDT, CDR2 YNNKEL, per germline (reference sequence). Trimming took off 0 bases at V and 3 bases at J, with 8 bases between the two ends. The CDR3, as DNA: TGTGCCAGCAGCCAAGAAAAGTTATACACTGAAGCTTTCTTT. This codes for CASSQEKLYTEAFF.

This clonotype showed up just a few times. The chain carries TRBV5-1 and TRBJ2-5; the match to TRBD2 covers 12 bases. The germline CDR1 and CDR2 sequences are SGHRS and YFSETQ. V shed 5 bases and J 4 bases; nucleotides not matched to a gene: 3. The CDR3 covers 14 residues. The CDR3 here is CASSRLAGVETQYF. The DNA of the CDR3 is TGCGCCAGCAGTCGACTAGCGGGAGTAGAGACCCAGTACTTC.

This clonotype was recorded a few times. The genes are TRBV21-1 and TRBJ2-7; TRBD1, the table's D call, was not compared with the DNA. TRBV21-1 is a recognized pseudogene. The CDR3 runs 14 residues. Here the CDR3 reads CASSKGDRVNEQYF. CDR3 nucleotides: TGTGCCAGCAGCAAAGGGGACAGGGTAAACGAGCAGTACTTC.

This chain links TRBV27 with TRBJ2-1; no definite D call. V lost 1 base, J lost 4 bases, and 8 bases lay in between. This CDR3 has 14 residues. Germline V lookup: CDR1 MNHEY, CDR2 SMNVEV (reference sequence). The CDR3 coding sequence is TGTGCCAGCAGTTTATATGGTAATTACAATGAGCAGTTCTTC. This codes for CASSLYGNYNEQFF.

This clonotype was seen only a few times. This chain links TRBV20-1 with TRBJ1-1, with a tentative D call TRBD1 (5 bases). V was pared by 3 bases and J by 4 bases, with 15 bases between. Germline V lookup: CDR1 DFQATT, CDR2 SNEGSKA (reference sequence). The CDR3 consists of 14 residues. CDR3 region: CSARVGTRFTEAFF. CDR3 in DNA: TGCAGTGCTAGGGTGGGGACCCGGTTCACTGAAGCTTTCTTT.

This clonotype was counted only a few times. The chain is built from TRBV6-2 or TRBV6-3 and TRBJ1-1, with D perhaps TRBD1 (6 bases). CDR3 length: 15 amino acids. V was clipped by 5 bases and J by 0 bases, with 13 bases between them. The germline gives CDR1 MNHEY, CDR2 SVGEGT. This chain's CDR3 is CASSNLGALNTEAFF. The CDR3 DNA follows: TGTGCCAGCAGTAATTTGGGGGCCTTGAACACTGAAGCTTTCTTT.

The table lists this clonotype with a few counts. V is TRBV5-1 and J is TRBJ2-7; tentative D call: TRBD2 (7 bases). The V and J ends lost 0 bases and 5 bases respectively, with 9 bases between them. The CDR3 spans 13 residues. From germline, CDR1 is SGHRS and CDR2 YFSETQ. CDR3 amino acids: CASSLAGGHEQYF. The CDR3 nucleotides are TGCGCCAGCAGCTTGGCCGGGGGGCACGAGCAGTACTTC.